These 6 T cell receptor beta chains were all obtained from the same sample, sequenced in a study of cytotoxic CD8 clonotypes in ibrutinib-treated CLL. TCRdb's table, derived via immunoSEQ multiplex PCR, lists solely in-frame clones and lacks some. The data show approximately 150,000 clones, under 85% seen once. The sequencing used PBMCs, collected after 24 months of ibrutinib treatment. These receptors all stem from a human donor with chronic lymphocytic leukemia.

The chain joins TRBV5-1 to TRBJ2-5; D is uncertain. Trimming removed 0 bases at V and 0 bases at J, with 9 bases between. The germline gives CDR1 SGHRS, CDR2 YFSETQ. The length of the CDR3 is 15 residues. CDR3 sequence (DNA): TGCGCCAGCAGCTTGGGATCTCCAAACCAAGAGACCCAGTACTTC. It codes for CASSLGSPNQETQYF.

CDR3 residues: CASSTSAGPQHF. In nucleotides, the CDR3 is TGTGCCAGCAGCACTAGCGCGGGACCCCAGCATTTT. The chain recombines TRBV25-1 with TRBJ1-5; D remains unclear. Germline V gene data show CDR1 as MGHDK and CDR2 as SYGVNS. The germline V and J ends were trimmed by 6 bases and 10 bases, with 13 bases remaining between them. The CDR3 totals 12 residues.

This rearrangement joins TRBV2 to TRBJ1-5; TRBD1 agrees at 7 bases. Per germline, CDR1 SNHLY and CDR2 FYNNEI. The CDR3 consists of 17 residues. The V and J ends lost 4 bases and 6 bases, in that order; junction bases with no gene match: 15. The CDR3 is CASSVGAVGGGGQPQHF. DNA of the CDR3: TGTGCCAGCAGTGTGGGGGCCGTGGGAGGGGGCGGTCAGCCCCAGCATTTT.

This chain uses TRBV6-5 with TRBJ2-7; 8 bases fit TRBD1. The V gene's germline CDR1 is MNHEY and CDR2 SVGAGI. CDR3 length: 16 amino acids. V was clipped by 2 bases and J by 2 bases; unmatched bases: 8. CDR3 sequence reads: CASSYQTGVNTYEQYF. The CDR3 region has the DNA TGTGCCAGCAGTTACCAGACAGGGGTTAACACCTACGAGCAGTACTTC.

This chain links TRBV9 with TRBJ1-3; D may be TRBD1 (6 bases). The germline gives CDR1 SGDLS, CDR2 YYNGEE. The CDR3 is made up of 18 amino acids. The V and J ends lost 0 bases and 2 bases respectively, with 18 bases between them. The CDR3 DNA is TGTGCCAGCAGCGTAGCTTCACTCGGGGGGCCCACTGGAAACACCATATATTTT. Residues: CASSVASLGGPTGNTIYF.

The gene calls are TRBV14 and TRBJ1-4; possibly TRBD1 for D (6 bases). V lost 0 bases and J lost 3, with 11 bases in between. From germline, CDR1 is SGHDN and CDR2 FVKESK. CDR3 length equals 16 residues. The CDR3 protein is CASSQDLAGANEKLFF. As DNA, the CDR3 is TGTGCCAGCAGCCAAGATTTGGCAGGGGCTAATGAAAAACTGTTTTTT.